Included here is one TCR beta chain sequence, with context. Its matching antigen is unknown. CDR1 and CDR2 (germline): SGHTA, FQGNSA. The CDR3 consists of 13 residues. V dropped 0 bases and J dropped 9 bases, with 11 bases sitting between them. These data originate in a study of OX40 agonist ivuxolimab in advanced cancers. Profiled with immunoSEQ multiplex PCR; TCRdb holds only in-frame clones, not every one. The sample carries 53,000 or so clones, approximately 84% recorded once. Exclusion applied to patients with autoimmune disease history or systemic immunosuppression. The study, taken as a whole, reports: Normalized T-cell clonal expansion was also low in a subset of nonresponders. Expansion of clones was among the lowest in partial responders at 0.1-3.0 mg/kg. It was not determined which antigens were specifically recognized by the peripheral T cells that had undergone clonal expansion.

Source: CD4+ or CD8+ T cells sorted from blood, taken in a trial of the OX40 agonist ivuxolimab. This sequence joins TRBV7-2 and TRBJ2-5; D perhaps matches TRBD2 (5 bases). This receptor was identified in an adult with an advanced solid tumor such as melanoma, head and neck, liver or kidney cancer. The CDR3 is CASSLARDQAQYF. The CDR3 nucleotides read TGTGCCAGCAGCTTAGCCCGGGATCAGGCCCAGTACTTC.